These 18 T cell receptor beta chains came from one sample sequenced in a study of CD8 T cells in Susac syndrome. With random hexamers, reverse transcription was performed on roughly 0.45 to 1 ug of RNA. TCRdb re-derived calls from the immunoSEQ multiplex PCR reads in MiXCR, one entry per CDR3 protein. The sample has hundreds of thousands of distinct CDR3 sequences, 95% seen once; the top ten hold around 0.08%. What was sequenced was CD4+ T cells from PBMCs. Every receptor here comes from a human donor with multiple sclerosis.

The V and J genes are TRBV6-5 and TRBJ1-1, with D perhaps matching TRBD1 (5 bases). The CDR3 sequence is 15 residues long. The V end was cut by 5 bases, the J end by 0 bases, with 13 bases between. The germline CDR1 and CDR2 sequences are MNHEY and SVGAGI. CDR3 DNA: TGTGCCAGCAGTCGGGACGGAAGCATGAACACTGAAGCTTTCTTT. Translated, it gives CASSRDGSMNTEAFF.

The chain combines TRBV4-1 with TRBJ2-1, with D tentatively TRBD1 or TRBD2 (7 bases each). The CDR3 contains 18 residues. Germline lookup yields CDR1 MGHRA and CDR2 YSYEKL. Trimming took off 3 bases at V and 4 bases at J, with 22 bases between the two ends. The chain's CDR3 is CASSHLVPRGDYYNEQFF. DNA of the CDR3: TGCGCCAGCAGCCACCTCGTACCCAGGGGGGACTATTACAATGAGCAGTTCTTC.

This clonotype appeared a few times. V gene TRBV30 combines with J gene TRBJ1-1; TRBD1 matches 7 bases. The germline CDR1 and CDR2 sequences are GTSNPN and SVGIG (reference sequence). Trimming at V came to 3 bases and at J to 9 bases, leaving 13 bases not matched to a gene. CDR3 length: 14 residues. CDR3 nucleotides: TGTGCCTGGAGCGCTACGGACAGGTCGCGGCAAGCTTTCTTT. It specifies CAWSATDRSRQAFF.

The chain employs TRBV30 and TRBJ2-3; D call uncertain. The CDR3 covers 14 residues. Deletions cut 0 bases from V and 1 base from J, with 8 bases between. Germline CDR1 and CDR2: GTSNPN and SVGIG (reference sequence). CDR3 bases: TGTGCCTGGAGTGTAATACGGGGCACAGATACGCAGTATTTT. Residues: CAWSVIRGTDTQYF. The entire variable domain, with the rest obtained from reference TRBV30 and TRBJ2-3, is as follows: SQTIHQWPATLVQPVGSPLSLECTVEGTSNPNLYWYRQAAGRGLQLLFYSVGIGQISSEVPQNLSASRPQDRQFILSSKKLLLSDSGFYLCAWSVIRGTDTQYFGPGTRLTVL.

This sequence joins TRBV20-1 and TRBJ2-3; 14 positions match TRBD2. Germline CDR1 DFQATT, CDR2 SNEGSKA (reference sequence). Trimming cost V 3 bases and J 6 bases; bases outside gene matches: 8. The CDR3 loop spans 16 amino acids. The CDR3, as DNA: TGCAGTGCTAGGACTCCGGGACTAGCGGGGGTGGATACGCAGTATTTT. This sequence encodes CSARTPGLAGVDTQYF.

In DNA, the CDR3 is TGTGCCAGCAGCTCCAACTCGCTTTACGAGCAGTACTTC. Translated: CASSSNSLYEQYF. The rearrangement joins TRBV7-2 to TRBJ2-7; D uncertain. The germline V gene encodes CDR1 SGHTA and CDR2 FQGNSA. There are 13 residues in the CDR3. Trimming pared 4 bases from V and 4 bases from J, leaving 11 bases between.

The DNA for the CDR3 is TGCGCCAGCAGCCACCGGGACAGGGTCTACGAGCAGTACTTC. Its protein is CASSHRDRVYEQYF. This chain connects TRBV5-1 to TRBJ2-7; 9 bases agree with TRBD1. Trimming removed 4 bases from V and 3 bases from J; junction bases left unmatched: 5. The CDR3 totals 14 residues. Germline-derived CDR1 and CDR2 are SGHRS and YFSETQ.

This chain links TRBV30 with TRBJ2-5, with D possibly matching TRBD2 (6 bases). Germline values: CDR1 GTSNPN, CDR2 SVGIG (reference sequence). The CDR3 consists of 14 residues. Trimming took off 3 bases at V and 5 bases at J, with 16 bases between the two ends. Here the CDR3 DNA reads TGTGCCTGGAGGCGGGACGGACTATCGGAGACCCAGTACTTC. It translates to CAWRRDGLSETQYF. Together with reference TRBV30 and TRBJ2-5, the CDR3 gives the full variable domain: SQTIHQWPATLVQPVGSPLSLECTVEGTSNPNLYWYRQAAGRGLQLLFYSVGIGQISSEVPQNLSASRPQDRQFILSSKKLLLSDSGFYLCAWRRDGLSETQYFGPGTRLLVL.

CDR3: CASRLIGGPQPQHF. The CDR3 DNA sequence: TGTGCCAGCCGGTTAATAGGGGGCCCTCAGCCCCAGCATTTT. The gene calls are TRBV6-2 or TRBV6-3 and TRBJ1-5; TRBD1 matches 7 bases. CDR1 and CDR2 (germline): MNHEY, SVGEGT. The CDR3 loop spans 14 amino acids. The J segment lost 6 bases and the V segment lost 8 bases, leaving 10 bases of the junction unmatched.

The chain recombines TRBV29-1 with TRBJ2-5; TRBD2 might be the D (6 bases). The ends were cut back, 5 bases at V and 4 bases at J, with 17 bases in the middle. The V gene's germline CDR1 is SQVTM and CDR2 ANQGSEA. The CDR3 is 14 amino acids. The CDR3 coding sequence is TGCAGCGTTTCCGGGACCGCGCGGGGAGAGACCCAGTACTTC. Protein: CSVSGTARGETQYF.

V and J are TRBV27 and TRBJ1-5; D ambiguous. CDR1 is MNHEY, CDR2 SMNVEV, per germline (reference sequence). The length of the CDR3 is 14 residues. Between the trimmed V and J ends, which lost 5 bases and 5 bases, there was a span of 13 bases. The DNA of the CDR3 is TGTGCCAGCAGTCCCGAACAGCTCCATCAGCCCCAGCATTTT. Its protein is CASSPEQLHQPQHF.

This chain uses TRBV29-1 with TRBJ2-1; D may be TRBD2 (6 bases). V lost 7 bases and J 6 bases, leaving 13 bases between the germline ends. The germline gives CDR1 SQVTM, CDR2 ANQGSEA. The CDR3 extends over 12 amino acids. The CDR3, as DNA: TGCAGCGCTGGAGGGGCCTCCAATGAGCAGTTCTTC. This gives the protein CSAGGASNEQFF.

The J gene is TRBJ1-1, the V gene TRBV29-1; D remains unclear. This CDR3 has 14 amino acids. V was cut by 1 base and J by 5 bases, with 14 bases left in between. Germline assignment: CDR1 SQVTM and CDR2 ANQGSEA. The CDR3 DNA sequence: TGCAGCGTTGAAGTCGTGGCCCAAGGAACTGAAGCTTTCTTT. It codes for CSVEVVAQGTEAFF.

This rearrangement joins TRBV2 to TRBJ1-5; D remains ambiguous. V lost 3 bases and J lost 9, with 15 bases in between. This CDR3 comprises 14 residues. Germline V gene sequence: CDR1 SNHLY, CDR2 FYNNEI. The CDR3 reads CASSDVPSRSPQHF. Here the CDR3 DNA reads TGTGCCAGCAGTGACGTCCCGAGCAGGTCGCCCCAGCATTTT. Supplemented by reference TRBV2 and TRBJ1-5, the full variable domain reads EPEVTQTPSHQVTQMGQEVILRCVPISNHLYFYWYRQILGQKVEFLVSFYNNEISEKSEIFDDQFSVERPDGSNFTLKIRSTKLEDSAMYFCASSDVPSRSPQHFGDGTRLSIL.

The gene calls are TRBV12-3 or TRBV12-4 and TRBJ2-3, with D perhaps TRBD1 or TRBD2 (5 bases each). The V and J ends lost 10 bases and 4 bases respectively, with 18 bases between them. CDR3 length: 14 residues. CDR3 nucleotides: TGTGCCATACAGCGGCAGGGCGTCCCAGATACGCAGTATTTT. Translation gives CAIQRQGVPDTQYF.

As DNA, the CDR3 is TGCGCCAGCAGCTCCCCGGCCTACGAGCAGTACTTC. The encoded protein is CASSSPAYEQYF. The chain links TRBV5-1 to TRBJ2-7, with D uncertain. The CDR3 loop spans 12 amino acids. Germline V gene data show CDR1 as SGHRS and CDR2 as YFSETQ. Trimming stripped 3 bases from V and 2 bases from J, with 6 bases between.

The gene calls are TRBV29-1 and TRBJ2-5; tentative D call: TRBD1 (6 bases). Germline V gene sequence: CDR1 SQVTM, CDR2 ANQGSEA. The CDR3 spans 14 residues. V dropped 7 bases and J dropped 7 bases, with 22 bases sitting between them. The CDR3 DNA sequence: TGCAGCGCTTCTCTCCCGGGGACACGACGGACCCAGTACTTC. Encoded protein: CSASLPGTRRTQYF.

The chain carries TRBV30 and TRBJ1-6, with no clear D. The CDR3 sequence is 13 residues long. The germline CDR1 and CDR2 sequences are GTSNPN and SVGIG (reference sequence). V was clipped by 0 bases and J by 7 bases, with 7 bases between them. CDR3 region: CAWSVLGNSPLHF. DNA of the CDR3: TGTGCCTGGAGTGTGCTCGGGAATTCACCCCTCCACTTT.